The subject of this entry is one T cell receptor (beta chain). The entry originates in a study of blood T cell repertoires in COVID-19. Study context: Collection of acute and convalescent COVID-19 samples took place in the United States, Italy and Spain. The analysed material was cDNA or gDNA that came from T cells, B-cell-depleted T cells, or PBMCs.

Original processing notes: Amplified reference gene primers provided the basis for estimating nucleated cell counts. Sequencing used immunoSEQ multiplex PCR; TCRdb keeps in-frame clones, though not all of them. The V and J calls and the clone size are those of that table, but D and trimming were determined from the DNA. The repertoire includes hundreds of thousands of clones, just over 85% of them detected once, and over 1.1% sits in the top ten. The sequenced sample was peripheral blood. The sequence came from a man aged 80 or over with acute or convalescent COVID-19.

The CDR3 nucleotides are TGCGCCAGCAGCTTGGCGGGACAGGGGACGTCACCCCTCCACTTT. This sequence encodes CASSLAGQGTSPLHF. V gene TRBV5-1 combines with J gene TRBJ1-6; 10 positions agree with TRBD1. CDR3 length: 15 amino acids. The J segment lost 10 bases and the V segment lost 0 bases, leaving 4 bases of the junction unmatched. CDR1 and CDR2 from the germline V gene are SGHRS and YFSETQ.